These 10 T cell receptor beta chains share one sample of origin, sequenced in a study of beta chain features in type 1 diabetes. Investigators reverse transcribed all isolated RNA, so they sequenced expressed TCRB transcripts. Produced via immunoSEQ multiplex PCR; TCRdb's table is partial and in-frame only. The sample lists 850,000 to 900,000 clones; roughly 15% were seen once. Sequencing used naive CD4+ T cells from blood. These TCRs come from a woman younger than 35 in good health.

In the case of this clone: The same CDR3 can be traced to other DNA sequences in this sample. This chain joins TRBV11-2 and TRBJ2-7; TRBD2 might be the D (5 bases). CDR3 length: 13 amino acids. CDR1 and CDR2 from the germline V gene are SGHAT and FQNNGV. Trimming removed 4 bases from V and 4 bases from J, with 11 bases in between. CDR3 amino acids: CASSSTRIYEQYF. Written as DNA, the CDR3 is TGTGCCAGCAGCTCTACTAGGATTTACGAGCAGTACTTC.

Only a few counts were recorded for this clone. The chain joins TRBV5-1 to TRBJ2-1; D unresolved. Germline V gene sequence: CDR1 SGHRS, CDR2 YFSETQ. Between the trimmed V and J ends, which lost 5 bases and 8 bases, there was a span of 11 bases. The CDR3 sequence is 12 residues long. CDR3 sequence (DNA): TGCGCCAGCAGGAGTAGGTTAGATGAGCAGTTCTTC. Its protein is CASRSRLDEQFF.

This clone has a handful of counts. The V gene is TRBV29-1, the J gene TRBJ2-7, with a weak D call TRBD1 (5 bases). Germline-derived CDR1 and CDR2 are SQVTM and ANQGSEA. This CDR3 has 13 residues. Between the trimmed V and J ends, which lost 8 bases and 6 bases, there was a span of 20 bases. The CDR3 DNA reads as TGCAGCCTTGGGCGGCTGGGGCACTCCGAGCAGTACTTC. Translating it yields CSLGRLGHSEQYF.

The gene calls are TRBV4-3 and TRBJ1-4; D perhaps matches TRBD1 (6 bases). The ends were cut back, 1 base at V and 8 bases at J, with 20 bases in the middle. Germline V gives CDR1 LGHNA, CDR2 YSLEER. The CDR3 length is 17 residues. In nucleotides, the CDR3 is TGCGCCAGCAGCCAAGGGGGACATGGTCGGCTCGGCGAAAAACTGTTTTTT. As protein: CASSQGGHGRLGEKLFF.

The rearrangement joins TRBV25-1 to TRBJ2-5, with D possibly being TRBD2 (6 bases). The germline V and J ends were trimmed by 11 bases and 5 bases, with 33 bases remaining between them. The CDR3 extends over 18 amino acids. The germline gives CDR1 MGHDK, CDR2 SYGVNS. CDR3 nucleotide sequence: TGTGCCGGTGAACCCGGGACTTATGCCGACCCCCCGCTGGAGACCCAGTACTTC. Translation: CAGEPGTYADPPLETQYF.

V usage is TRBV19 and J usage is TRBJ2-6, with 8 bases fitting TRBD1. Germline V gene data show CDR1 as LNHDA and CDR2 as SQIVND (reference sequence). The trim removed 3 bases at V and 0 bases at J, leaving 10 bases unmatched. This CDR3 has 19 amino acids. CDR3 in amino acids: CASSIQGAAPVSGANVLTF. For the CDR3, the DNA is TGTGCCAGTAGTATCCAGGGGGCAGCCCCAGTCTCTGGGGCCAACGTCCTGACTTTC.

In this sample, this clone turned up a few times. Written as DNA, the CDR3 is TGTGCCAGCAGCCGGTCCGGGATCGTCGGCGCTGAAGCTTTCTTT. Amino acids: CASSRSGIVGAEAFF. The gene calls are TRBV14 and TRBJ1-1; D is unclear. The CDR3 has 15 amino acids. From germline, CDR1 is SGHDN and CDR2 FVKESK. Trimming removed 4 bases at V and 6 bases at J, with 18 bases between.

Regarding this clone: Other DNA sequences in this sample translate to the same CDR3. The J gene is TRBJ2-2, the V gene TRBV5-4; a possible D gene is TRBD2 (6 bases). The length of the CDR3 is 13 residues. Germline values: CDR1 SGHNT, CDR2 YYREEE (reference sequence). Trimming pared 4 bases from V and 5 bases from J, leaving 9 bases between. CDR3 sequence reads: CASSLGGTGELFF. CDR3 bases: TGTGCCAGCAGCCTTGGGGGGACCGGGGAGCTGTTTTTT.

The gene calls are TRBV2 and TRBJ2-3; a possible D gene is TRBD1 (6 bases). Trimming pared 3 bases from V and 1 base from J, leaving 11 bases between. Germline assignment: CDR1 SNHLY and CDR2 FYNNEI. The CDR3 is 15 amino acids. CDR3 protein: CASSEIQGGTDTQYF. CDR3 nucleotide sequence: TGTGCCAGCAGTGAGATACAGGGCGGCACAGATACGCAGTATTTT.

The V gene is TRBV5-1, the J gene TRBJ2-3; D remains unclear. Trimming shortened V by 0 bases and J by 1 base, and 9 bases separated the two germline ends. CDR1 SGHRS and CDR2 YFSETQ come from the germline V gene. There are 15 residues in the CDR3. CDR3 nucleotides: TGCGCCAGCAGCTTGGGAATGGTTGGCACAGATACGCAGTATTTT. Residues: CASSLGMVGTDTQYF.